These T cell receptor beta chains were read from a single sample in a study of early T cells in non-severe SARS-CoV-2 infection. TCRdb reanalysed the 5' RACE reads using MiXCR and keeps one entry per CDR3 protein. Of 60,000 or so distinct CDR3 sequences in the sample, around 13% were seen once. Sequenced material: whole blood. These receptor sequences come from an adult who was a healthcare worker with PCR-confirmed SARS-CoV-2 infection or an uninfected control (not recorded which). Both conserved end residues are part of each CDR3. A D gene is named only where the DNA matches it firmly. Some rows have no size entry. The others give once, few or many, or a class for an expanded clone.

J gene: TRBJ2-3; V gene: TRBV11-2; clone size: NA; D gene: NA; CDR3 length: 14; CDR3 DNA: TGTGCCAGCAGTGGCAGTGATGACACAGATACGCAGTATTTT; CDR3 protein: CASSGSDDTDTQYF
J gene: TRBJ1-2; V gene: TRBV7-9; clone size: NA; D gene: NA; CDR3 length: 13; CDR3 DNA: TGTGCCAGCAGCTTAGGGACAGACTATGGCTACACCTTC; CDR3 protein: CASSLGTDYGYTF
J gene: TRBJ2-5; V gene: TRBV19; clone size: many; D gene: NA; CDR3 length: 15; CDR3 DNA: TGTGCCAGTAGTACTACTAGCACTGACTTAGAGACCCAGTACTTC; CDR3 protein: CASSTTSTDLETQYF
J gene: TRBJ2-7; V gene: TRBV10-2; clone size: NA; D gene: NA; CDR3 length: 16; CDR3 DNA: TGCGCCAGCAGCCAAGGGCAGGGTCGAATTGTGTACGAGCAGTACTTC; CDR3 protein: CASSQGQGRIVYEQYF
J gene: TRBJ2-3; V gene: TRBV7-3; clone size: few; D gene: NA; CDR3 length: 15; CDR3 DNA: TGTGCCAGCAGCCCCGGGTATCAGAGCACAGATACGCAGTATTTT; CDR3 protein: CASSPGYQSTDTQYF
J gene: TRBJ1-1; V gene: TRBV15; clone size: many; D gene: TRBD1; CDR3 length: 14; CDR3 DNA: TGTGCCACCAGCACAGGACAGGGTGCCACTGAAGCTTTCTTT; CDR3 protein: CATSTGQGATEAFF
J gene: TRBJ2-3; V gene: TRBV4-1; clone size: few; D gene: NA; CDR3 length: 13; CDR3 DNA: TGCGCCAGCAGCCAAGTGCCCCCCAGGGCGAGGGATTTT; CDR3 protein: CASSQVPPRARDF
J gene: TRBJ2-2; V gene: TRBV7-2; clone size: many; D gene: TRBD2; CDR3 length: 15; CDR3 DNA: TGTGCCAGCACGCGGGGGGGCACAAGGGCCGGGGAGCTGTTTTTT; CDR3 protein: CASTRGGTRAGELFF
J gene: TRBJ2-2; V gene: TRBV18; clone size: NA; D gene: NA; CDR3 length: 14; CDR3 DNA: TGTGCCAGCTCACTACAGACAGACACCGGGGAGCTGTTTTTT; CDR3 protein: CASSLQTDTGELFF
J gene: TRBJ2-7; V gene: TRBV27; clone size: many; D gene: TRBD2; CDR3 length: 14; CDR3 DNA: TGTGCCAGCAGTTTCGCGGGAGGCCCCTACGAGCAGTACTTC; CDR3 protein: CASSFAGGPYEQYF
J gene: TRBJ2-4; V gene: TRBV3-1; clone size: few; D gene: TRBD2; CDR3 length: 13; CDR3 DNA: TGTGCCAGCAGCCTGGGAGGGAAAAACATTCAGTACTTC; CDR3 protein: CASSLGGKNIQYF
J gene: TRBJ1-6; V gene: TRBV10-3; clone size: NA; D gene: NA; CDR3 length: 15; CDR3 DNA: TGTGCCATCAGGGACACGGATTACGGGAGTGATCCCCTCCACTTT; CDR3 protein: CAIRDTDYGSDPLHF
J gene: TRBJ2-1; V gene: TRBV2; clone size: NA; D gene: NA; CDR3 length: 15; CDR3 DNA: TGTGCCAGCAGTGAAGCATGGGAGCTAGTCAATGAGCAGTTCTTC; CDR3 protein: CASSEAWELVNEQFF
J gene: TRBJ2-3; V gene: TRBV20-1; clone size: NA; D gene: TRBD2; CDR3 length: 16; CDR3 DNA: TGCAGTGCCACGGGACGCGGGGGGCACCTCGGGGATACGCAGTATTTT; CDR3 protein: CSATGRGGHLGDTQYF
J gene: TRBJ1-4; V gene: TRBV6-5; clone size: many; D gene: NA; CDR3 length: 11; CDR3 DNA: TGTGCCAGCAGAGGGTGGGAAAAACTGTTTTTT; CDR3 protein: CASRGWEKLFF
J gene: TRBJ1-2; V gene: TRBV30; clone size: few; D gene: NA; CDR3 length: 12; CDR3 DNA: TGTGCCTGGAGTGTACTCCCGGGTGGCTACACCTTC; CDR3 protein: CAWSVLPGGYTF
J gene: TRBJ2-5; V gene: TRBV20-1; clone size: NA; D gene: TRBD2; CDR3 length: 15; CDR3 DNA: TGCAGTGCTAGAGATCCCGGGGGGGCTGGAGAGACCCAGTACTTC; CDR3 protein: CSARDPGGAGETQYF
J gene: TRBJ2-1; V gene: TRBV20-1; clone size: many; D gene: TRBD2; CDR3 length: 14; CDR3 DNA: TGCAGTGCTATGACTAGCGGGGGGGCCCGGGAGCAGTTCTTC; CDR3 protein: CSAMTSGGAREQFF
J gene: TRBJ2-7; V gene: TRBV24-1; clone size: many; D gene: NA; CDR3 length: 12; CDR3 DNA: TGTGCCACCAGTGATTTGACCGGCGAGCAGTACTTC; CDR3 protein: CATSDLTGEQYF
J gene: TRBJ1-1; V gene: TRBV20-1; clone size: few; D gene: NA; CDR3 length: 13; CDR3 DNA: TGCAGTTCTCCGGGACCGGTGAACACTGAAGCTTTCTTT; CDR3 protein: CSSPGPVNTEAFF
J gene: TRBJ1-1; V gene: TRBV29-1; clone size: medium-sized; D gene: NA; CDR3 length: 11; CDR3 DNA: TGCAGCGTTGGGTCCTCGTGGGGAACTTTCTTT; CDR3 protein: CSVGSSWGTFF
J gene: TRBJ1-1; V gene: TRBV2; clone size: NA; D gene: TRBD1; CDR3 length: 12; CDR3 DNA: TGTGCCAGCCAACAGGGGGACACTGAAGCTTTCTTT; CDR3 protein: CASQQGDTEAFF
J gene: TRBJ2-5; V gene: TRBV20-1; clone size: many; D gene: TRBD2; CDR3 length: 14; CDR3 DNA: TGCAGTGCCACCGGGACTAGCGGGGAAGAGACCCAGTACTTC; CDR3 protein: CSATGTSGEETQYF
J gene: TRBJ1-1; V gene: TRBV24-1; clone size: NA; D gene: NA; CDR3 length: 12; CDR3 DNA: TGTGCCACCAGTGGCGAGGGGGCTGAAGCTTTCTTT; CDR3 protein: CATSGEGAEAFF
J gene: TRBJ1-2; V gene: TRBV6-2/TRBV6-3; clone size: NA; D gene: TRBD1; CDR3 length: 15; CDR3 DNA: TGTGCCAGCAGCGAGAACGGACAGGGACGGTATGGCTACACCTTC; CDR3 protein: CASSENGQGRYGYTF
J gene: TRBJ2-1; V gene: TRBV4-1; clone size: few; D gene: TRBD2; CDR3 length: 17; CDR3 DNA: TGCGCCAGCAGCCAACCGGGACTAGCGGGAGGCCACAATGAGCAGTTCTTC; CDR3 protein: CASSQPGLAGGHNEQFF
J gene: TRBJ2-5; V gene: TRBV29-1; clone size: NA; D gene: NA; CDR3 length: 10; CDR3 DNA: TGCAGCGTCAGCGGGGAGACCCAGTACTTC; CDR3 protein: CSVSGETQYF
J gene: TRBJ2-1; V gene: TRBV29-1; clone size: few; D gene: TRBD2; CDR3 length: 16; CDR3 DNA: TGCAGCGTTGAGATCCGACTAGCTGCGTCGTACAATGAGCAGTTCTTC; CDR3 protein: CSVEIRLAASYNEQFF
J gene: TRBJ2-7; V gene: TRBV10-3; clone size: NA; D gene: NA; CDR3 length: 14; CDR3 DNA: TGTGCCATCAGTGAGTCATGGGGGGCGAGCGAGCAGTACTTC; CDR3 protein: CAISESWGASEQYF
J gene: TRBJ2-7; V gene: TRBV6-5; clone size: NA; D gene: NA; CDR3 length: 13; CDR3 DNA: TGTGCCAGCAGTTCTTTTGAGGAGGGCGAGCAGTACTTC; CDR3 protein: CASSSFEEGEQYF